Following are 14 T cell receptor beta chains from one sample sequenced in a study of control samples from healthy donors and cancer patients. Produced via immunoSEQ multiplex PCR; TCRdb's table is partial and in-frame only. The sample carries about 120,000 clones, approximately 87% recorded once. Source material: blood. Receptors were obtained from a man aged 25 to 40 in good health.

This clone was found a few times. The chain links TRBV25-1 to TRBJ1-3, with TRBD1 as a possible D gene (6 bases). The CDR3 is made up of 15 amino acids. Germline V lookup: CDR1 MGHDK, CDR2 SYGVNS. The ends were cut back, 2 bases at V and 4 bases at J, with 12 bases in the middle. The CDR3 loop reads CASSEPTGSGNTIYF. CDR3 in DNA: TGTGCCAGCAGTGAACCTACAGGGTCCGGAAACACCATATATTTT.

The rearrangement joins TRBV12-3 or TRBV12-4 to TRBJ1-6; tentatively, D is TRBD1 (6 bases). The V end lost 2 bases, the J end lost 9 bases, and 8 bases lay between the germline ends. This CDR3 comprises 13 residues. The CDR3 is CASSLTGRSPLHF. CDR3 nucleotide sequence: TGTGCCAGCAGTTTAACAGGGCGTTCACCCCTCCACTTT.

The CDR3 coding sequence is TGCGCCAGCAGCCAAGCCGGGACCCTTGAAGGTGGCTACACCTTC. This encodes CASSQAGTLEGGYTF. The chain is built from TRBV5-1 and TRBJ1-2; D perhaps matches TRBD1 (5 bases). The CDR3 extends over 15 amino acids. Germline CDR1 and CDR2: SGHRS and YFSETQ. Trimming removed 4 bases at V and 7 bases at J, with 20 bases between.

The rearrangement joins TRBV29-1 to TRBJ1-1; D is uncertain. The germline V and J ends were trimmed by 7 bases and 1 base, with 7 bases remaining between them. Germline CDR1 and CDR2: SQVTM and ANQGSEA. The CDR3 length is 11 residues. The CDR3 DNA reads TGCAGCGGTACAGAGAACACTGAAGCTTTCTTT. It translates to CSGTENTEAFF.

This clone was recorded a few times. The rearrangement links TRBV5-1 to TRBJ2-1; TRBD1 is a possible D gene (5 bases). V was trimmed by 4 bases and J by 0 bases, leaving 8 bases between them. There are 14 residues in the CDR3. Germline CDR1 is SGHRS and CDR2 is YFSETQ. CDR3 sequence: CASSQGLSYNEQFF. CDR3 DNA sequence: TGCGCCAGCAGCCAGGGTCTCTCCTACAATGAGCAGTTCTTC.

This clone was observed a handful of times. The rearrangement links TRBV12-5 to TRBJ1-5; D remains unclear. In germline, CDR1 is LGHNT, CDR2 FRNRAP. The V end lost 4 bases, the J end lost 2 bases, and 15 bases lay between the germline ends. The CDR3 consists of 16 residues. The CDR3 nucleotides read TGTGCTAGTGGTTCCATAGGAGTGGTTGGCAATCAGCCCCAGCATTTT. It encodes CASGSIGVVGNQPQHF.

This chain connects TRBV19 to TRBJ2-3; D gene ambiguous. V was trimmed by 5 bases and J by 2 bases, leaving 11 bases between them. The CDR3 sequence is 14 residues long. Germline CDR1 LNHDA, CDR2 SQIVND (reference sequence). The CDR3 reads CASSPQPTTDTQYF. The CDR3, as DNA: TGTGCCAGTAGTCCGCAACCAACCACAGATACGCAGTATTTT.

The chain is built from TRBV14 and TRBJ2-2; D is unclear. V was trimmed by 6 bases and J by 6 bases, leaving 11 bases between them. The germline V gene has CDR1 SGHDN and CDR2 FVKESK. The CDR3 totals 13 residues. The CDR3 DNA reads as TGTGCCAGCAGGATTGGAAGGTCCGGGGAGCTGTTTTTT. It translates to CASRIGRSGELFF.

V is TRBV5-1 and J is TRBJ1-1; 8 nucleotides align to TRBD1. CDR1 and CDR2 from the germline V gene are SGHRS and YFSETQ. The V gene end was trimmed by 1 base and the J gene end by 0 bases; junction bases not matched to a gene: 5. The CDR3 consists of 16 residues. This chain's CDR3 is CASSLNQGAVNTEAFF. The CDR3 coding sequence is TGCGCCAGCAGCTTGAATCAGGGGGCAGTGAACACTGAAGCTTTCTTT. The full variable domain, completed using reference TRBV5-1 and TRBJ1-1, is KAGVTQTPRYLIKTRGQQVTLSCSPISGHRSVSWYQQTPGQGLQFLFEYFSETQRNKGNFPGRFSGRQFSNSRSEMNVSTLELGDSALYLCASSLNQGAVNTEAFFGQGTRLTVV.

Regarding this clone: At one end the junction does not follow the germline gene, possibly because of a read error. The same CDR3 is also encoded by other DNA sequences in this sample. The genes are TRBV2 and TRBJ2-2; 15 nucleotides match TRBD2. Germline CDR1 is SNHLY and CDR2 is FYNNEI. This CDR3 has 16 residues. The CDR3: CASSVGTSGGSGELFF. The CDR3 region has the DNA TGCGCCAGCAGTGTCGGGACTAGCGGGGGGAGCGGGGAGCTGTTTTTT.

The chain employs TRBV4-1 and TRBJ1-2; 10 bases are shared with TRBD1. Germline CDR1 reads MGHRA; CDR2 reads YSYEKL. The CDR3 has 16 amino acids. J was trimmed by 7 bases and V by 0 bases; bases with no gene match: 8. The CDR3 sequence: CASSQDPFDRGPGYTF. CDR3 DNA: TGCGCCAGCAGCCAAGATCCCTTTGACAGGGGGCCTGGCTACACCTTC.

This chain links TRBV4-1 with TRBJ1-2; possible D gene TRBD1, 5 bases. The V end was cut by 0 bases, the J end by 8 bases, with 10 bases between. The CDR3 is 13 residues long. Germline V gene data show CDR1 as MGHRA and CDR2 as YSYEKL. This CDR3 is CASSQDGYRGYTF. In DNA form, the CDR3 reads TGCGCCAGCAGCCAAGATGGGTACAGGGGCTACACCTTC.

This chain connects TRBV27 to TRBJ1-2, with TRBD1 matching over 11 bases. The CDR3 is 14 amino acids. Losses at the gene ends were 5 bases for V and 7 bases for J; bases not matched to a gene: 6. Germline CDR1 is MNHEY and CDR2 is SMNVEV (reference sequence). The CDR3 reads CASSPKDRGPGYTF. As DNA, the CDR3 is TGTGCCAGCAGTCCCAAGGACAGGGGGCCTGGCTACACCTTC.

The chain combines TRBV6-1 with TRBJ1-1; perhaps TRBD1 as D (6 bases). The CDR3 contains 13 residues. V dropped 5 bases and J dropped 3 bases, with 10 bases sitting between them. Germline CDR1 and CDR2: MNHNS and SASEGT. The CDR3 is CASSRDIYTEAFF. The CDR3 DNA reads TGTGCCAGCAGTAGGGACATTTACACTGAAGCTTTCTTT.